This T cell receptor beta chain was sequenced in a study of T cells in localized non-small cell lung cancer. Overall study results and limits: Detection in adjacent lung was observed for a median around 59 of the top 100 tumor clones. Uninvolved adjacent lung had higher T cell clonality than tumor and all other tissues. Sequencing covered just one tumor region, so heterogeneity cannot be ruled out. Blood T cell density predicted longer survival; adjacent-lung clonality, shorter.

Germline V lookup: CDR1 SGHAT, CDR2 FQNNGV. The ends were cut back, 5 bases at V and 0 bases at J, with 14 bases in the middle. This CDR3 comprises 15 residues. To note about this clone: Its antigen is currently unknown.

Clones were sequenced by immunoSEQ multiplex PCR, and TCRdb holds only the in-frame ones, with some missing. The data contain roughly 30,000 clones, 94% of them singletons. Sequencing used peripheral blood, obtained before any cancer treatment. The clonotype was recovered from a woman aged 40-69 years with stage I lung adenocarcinoma. V and J are TRBV11-2 and TRBJ2-7, with D perhaps matching TRBD1 (6 bases). CDR3 sequence reads: CASSRETGISYEQYF. CDR3 sequence (DNA): TGTGCCAGCAGCCGAGAGACAGGAATCTCCTACGAGCAGTACTTC. Supplemented by reference TRBV11-2 and TRBJ2-7, the full variable domain reads EAGVAQSPRYKIIEKRQSVAFWCNPISGHATLYWYQQILGQGPKLLIQFQNNGVVDDSQLPKDRFSAERLKGVDSTLKIQPAKLEDSAVYLCASSRETGISYEQYFGPGTRLTVT.